One and the same sample provided the 2 T cell receptor beta chains below, sequenced in a study of blood T cell repertoires in COVID-19. The table came from immunoSEQ multiplex PCR; TCRdb's copy has only in-frame clones and leaves some out. The table includes about 200,000 clones, more than 75% detected once. The sample consisted of peripheral blood. These receptors were taken from a middle-aged man with acute or convalescent COVID-19.

CDR3 DNA sequence: TGTGCCAGCAGCTCCCAAGGTGGGGACAGGCCGTTCTTC. Protein sequence: CASSSQGGDRPFF. The V gene is TRBV7-3, the J gene TRBJ2-1; 8 bases fit TRBD1. CDR3 size: 13 residues. Trimming removed 4 bases from V and 15 bases from J; junction bases left unmatched: 11. The germline V gene has CDR1 SGHTA and CDR2 FQGTGA. Together with reference TRBV7-3 and TRBJ2-1, the CDR3 gives the full variable domain: GAGVSQTPSNKVTEKGKYVELRCDPISGHTALYWYRQSLGQGPEFLIYFQGTGAADDSGLPNDRFFAVRPEGSVSTLKIQRTERGDSAVYLCASSSQGGDRPFFGPGTRLTVL.

V is TRBV6-5 and J is TRBJ2-7; 9 positions agree with TRBD1. V lost 4 bases, J lost 7 bases, and 11 bases stayed unmatched. The CDR3 extends over 15 amino acids. Germline CDR1 is MNHEY and CDR2 is SVGAGI. For the CDR3, the DNA is TGTGCCAGCAGTTTGCCGGGACAGGGTACTTGGGAGCAGTACTTC. Translated, it gives CASSLPGQGTWEQYF.